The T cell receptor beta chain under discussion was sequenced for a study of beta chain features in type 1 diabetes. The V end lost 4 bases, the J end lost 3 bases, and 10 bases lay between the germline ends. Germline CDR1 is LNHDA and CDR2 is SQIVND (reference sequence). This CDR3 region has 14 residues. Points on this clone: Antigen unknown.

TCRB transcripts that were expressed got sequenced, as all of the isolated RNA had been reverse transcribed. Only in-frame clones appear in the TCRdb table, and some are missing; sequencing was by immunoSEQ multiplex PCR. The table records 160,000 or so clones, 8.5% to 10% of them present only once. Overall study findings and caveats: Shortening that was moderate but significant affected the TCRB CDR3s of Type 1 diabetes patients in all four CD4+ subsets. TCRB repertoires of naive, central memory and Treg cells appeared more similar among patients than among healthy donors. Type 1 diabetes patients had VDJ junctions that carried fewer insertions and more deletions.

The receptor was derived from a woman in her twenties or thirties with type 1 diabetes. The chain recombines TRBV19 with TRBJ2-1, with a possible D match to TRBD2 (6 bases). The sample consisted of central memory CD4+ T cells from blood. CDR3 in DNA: TGTGCCAGTAGTAGGCGGGGAAACTACAATGAGCAGTTCTTC. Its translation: CASSRRGNYNEQFF.